The 13 T cell receptor beta chains listed next were all sequenced from one sample in a study of blood T cells in healthy people across ages. A second about 6 to 12 cycle PCR used barcoded and J-beta primers. Each CDR3 protein is one row after TCRdb ran MiXCR on the 5' RACE reads. The sample includes 1.5 million to 2 million distinct CDR3 sequences, about two fifths of them seen just once. Sequenced sample: blood. The receptor set was obtained from a human donor in good health.

The CDR3 DNA reads TGTGCCACCAGTGATTGGGCCGGGACAGGTCACCTCTATGGCTACACCTTC. Its protein product is CATSDWAGTGHLYGYTF. The V call is TRBV24-1, the J call TRBJ1-2, with 8 bases aligning to TRBD1. Germline V gene sequence: CDR1 KGHDR, CDR2 SFDVKD. The junction had 11 bases not matched to a gene; V was cut back by 2 bases and J by 4 bases. CDR3 length: 17 residues.

This clonotype has only a few counts. V gene TRBV9 combines with J gene TRBJ2-7; tentatively, D is TRBD2 (5 bases). Per the germline V gene, CDR1 is SGDLS and CDR2 is YYNGEE. CDR3 size: 15 residues. The V and J ends lost 0 bases and 0 bases respectively, with 10 bases between them. DNA of the CDR3: TGTGCCAGCAGCGTAGCTCCGGGGAGCTCCTACGAGCAGTACTTC. It codes for CASSVAPGSSYEQYF.

The rearrangement joins TRBV5-1 to TRBJ1-4, with TRBD1 matching over 9 bases. This CDR3 comprises 16 residues. V lost 4 bases and J lost 4; bases outside the gene matches: 8. Germline V CDR1 and CDR2: SGHRS, YFSETQ. The CDR3 region is CASSNFPGQGNEKLFF. CDR3 coding DNA: TGCGCCAGCAGCAATTTCCCGGGACAGGGTAATGAAAAACTGTTTTTT.

The chain is built from TRBV9 and TRBJ1-6, with unresolved D. V lost 0 bases and J 7 bases, leaving 8 bases between the germline ends. The CDR3 is 14 residues long. CDR1 and CDR2 from the germline V gene are SGDLS and YYNGEE. The CDR3 spells CASSVDFLNSPLHF. In nucleotides, the CDR3 is TGTGCCAGCAGCGTAGATTTCCTGAATTCACCCCTCCACTTT.

In this sample, this clonotype turned up many times. CDR3 sequence (DNA): TGCAGCGCCATCGGTAATTCAAACGAGCAGTACTTC. Translated: CSAIGNSNEQYF. This chain links TRBV29-1 with TRBJ2-7, with D hard to call. Germline V gives CDR1 SQVTM, CDR2 ANQGSEA. This CDR3 region has 12 residues. V gave up 7 bases and J gave up 5 bases, with 15 bases separating them.

Only a few counts were recorded for this clonotype. The chain employs TRBV4-2 and TRBJ2-7; TRBD2 matches at 8 bases. CDR3 length equals 18 residues. With V trimmed by 0 bases and J by 2 bases, 12 bases remained unmatched. Germline values: CDR1 LGHNA, CDR2 YNFKEQ. The CDR3 protein is CASSQESISSGAAYEQYF. The CDR3 nucleotides are TGTGCCAGCAGCCAAGAAAGTATAAGTAGCGGGGCGGCCTACGAGCAGTACTTC.

The chain joins TRBV27 to TRBJ2-1; 10 nucleotides agree with TRBD2. V was pared by 5 bases and J by 0 bases, with 13 bases of the junction left unmatched. This CDR3 is built from 19 residues. Germline loops: CDR1 MNHEY, CDR2 SMNVEV (reference sequence). The CDR3 DNA reads TGTGCCAGCAGTAATATTCCCCTAGGACTAGCGGCCTCCTACAATGAGCAGTTCTTC. Encoded protein: CASSNIPLGLAASYNEQFF.

The CDR3 DNA sequence: TGTGCCAGCAGCCCATACATAACGAACACTGAAGCTTTCTTT. It translates to CASSPYITNTEAFF. The rearrangement joins TRBV12-3 or TRBV12-4 to TRBJ1-1; D unresolved. The CDR3 has 14 residues. Trimming took off 6 bases at V and 1 base at J, with 12 bases between the two ends.

V and J are TRBV6-2 or TRBV6-3 and TRBJ1-5; the D gene is possibly TRBD1 (6 bases). Germline CDR1 is MNHEY and CDR2 is SVGEGT. The V gene lost 2 bases and the J gene lost 2 bases, with 13 bases spanning the gap. The CDR3 covers 16 residues. CDR3 sequence reads: CASSYMGHSGNQPQHF. CDR3 coding DNA: TGTGCCAGCAGTTACATGGGACATTCGGGCAATCAGCCCCAGCATTTT.

This clonotype occurred a few times. The rearrangement uses TRBV29-1 and TRBJ2-3; maybe TRBD1 (5 bases). CDR3 size: 16 residues. Germline V lookup: CDR1 SQVTM, CDR2 ANQGSEA. Trimming stripped 1 base from V and 6 bases from J, with 20 bases between. The DNA of the CDR3 is TGCAGCGTTGAAGGATTGTGGTCTAGGGGCTCCGATACGCAGTATTTT. This codes for CSVEGLWSRGSDTQYF.

This rearrangement joins TRBV25-1 to TRBJ2-1; 7 bases map to TRBD1. After removal of 1 base from V and 15 bases from J, the junction contained 6 bases not matched to a gene. In germline, CDR1 is MGHDK, CDR2 SYGVNS. CDR3 length: 12 residues. Here the CDR3 reads CASSEFTGTVFF. The CDR3 DNA reads TGTGCCAGCAGTGAATTTACCGGGACAGTGTTCTTC.

This clonotype has just a few counts. V gene TRBV6-1 combines with J gene TRBJ1-5, with unresolved D. Germline V CDR1 and CDR2: MNHNS, SASEGT. The CDR3 is 15 residues long. The V end was cut by 4 bases, the J end by 2 bases, with 12 bases between. The DNA of the CDR3 is TGTGCCAGCAGTGTAGTAGGGTCGGGCAATCAGCCCCAGCATTTT. This codes for CASSVVGSGNQPQHF.

This clonotype was recorded only once. V and J are TRBV20-1 and TRBJ2-3, with 14 bases matching TRBD2. After removal of 6 bases from V and 0 bases from J, the junction contained 8 bases not matched to a gene. Looked up from germline, CDR1 is DFQATT and CDR2 is SNEGSKA (reference sequence). This CDR3 contains 17 residues. The CDR3 loop is CSAQGGTSGGSTDTQYF. CDR3 bases: TGCAGTGCCCAGGGAGGGACTAGCGGGGGTAGCACAGATACGCAGTATTTT.